This is a list of T cell receptor beta chains from one sample in a study of T cells after yellow fever vaccination. TCRdb fed the 5' RACE reads into MiXCR, producing one record per CDR3 protein. The table lists some 320,000 distinct CDR3 sequences, less than 9.5% of them singletons. The source was CD4+ T cells sorted from PBMCs, collected 5 days after the yellow fever booster vaccination. These receptors all stem from a man between 18 and 35 years old who received the YFV17D yellow fever vaccine. CDR3s include the opening cysteine and the closing phenylalanine or tryptophan. The D gene is left open where the match is weak. Not every row has a clone size; where given, it reads once, few, many or a size class.

>TRBJ2-4|TRBD2|-|TRBV20-1
TGCAGTGCTAGGATGCTAGCGGGGTCCATTCAGTACTTC
CSARMLAGSIQYF
>TRBJ1-2|-|-|TRBV6-1
TGTGCCAGCAGTGAAGCGGGAAGCTATGGCTACACCTTC
CASSEAGSYGYTF
>TRBJ2-5|TRBD2|-|TRBV24-1
TGTGCCGCCTCGACCGCTAGCGGGGGGAAAGAGACCCAGTACTTC
CAASTASGGKETQYF
>TRBJ1-2|-|few|TRBV5-1
TGCGCCAGCAGCTTGATGTCCCCGACGGGTGGCTACACCTTC
CASSLMSPTGGYTF
>TRBJ1-1|TRBD1|-|TRBV7-2
TGTGCCAGCACCTCCCGAGGGGGCGGGGTCACTGAAGCTTTCTTT
CASTSRGGGVTEAFF
>TRBJ2-1|-|-|TRBV28
TGTGCCAGCAGTTTCCCCAGGGAACGAAATGAGCAGTTCTTC
CASSFPRERNEQFF
>TRBJ2-7|-|-|TRBV5-1
TGCGCCAGCCGGTTTGGGGGAGGAGAGGAGCAGTACTTC
CASRFGGGEEQYF
>TRBJ1-2|TRBD1|-|TRBV5-1
TGCGCCAGCAGCCTCGGGACAGGGGATACCTATGGCTACACCTTC
CASSLGTGDTYGYTF
>TRBJ2-1|-|few|TRBV7-2
TGTGCCAGCAGCTTTACGTTCGCGAGCTCCTACAATGAGCAGTTCTTC
CASSFTFASSYNEQFF
>TRBJ2-4|-|few|TRBV24-1
TGTGCCACCAGTAATCAGGGACCCTTAGCCAAAAACATTCAGTACTTC
CATSNQGPLAKNIQYF
>TRBJ2-1|-|-|TRBV5-1
TGCGCCAGCTCTGATCCCGCCGGATACAATGAGCAGTTCTTC
CASSDPAGYNEQFF
>TRBJ1-3|-|-|TRBV14
TGTGCCAGCAGCCAATATTACAGGTCGAGCTCTGGAAACACCATATATTTT
CASSQYYRSSSGNTIYF